The entry that follows covers one TCR beta chain sequence. The record originates from a study of cytomegalovirus exposure and HLA in healthy donors. The CDR3 covers 16 residues. Trimming cost V 5 bases and J 5 bases; bases outside gene matches: 10. Germline V lookup: CDR1 MDHEN, CDR2 SYDVKM. PCR used 60 Vbeta primers and 13 Jbeta primers. In the original processing: In a later analysis, 75 million to 85 million unique TCR beta chains included roughly 11 million shared by two or more donors. The table came from immunoSEQ multiplex PCR; TCRdb's copy has only in-frame clones and leaves some out. V, J and clone size are taken as reported in that table, and D and trimming were inferred from the DNA itself. The sample lists about 160,000 clones, around 60% seen once, with 6% to 8.5% in the top ten.

The sequence was collected from an older woman in good health and CMV-seropositive. V gene TRBV28 combines with J gene TRBJ2-5, with 11 bases lining up with TRBD1. Sequencing was performed on PBMCs. The CDR3 bases are TGTGCCAGCAGTGGTACCGGGACAGGGGGGCTGGAGACCCAGTACTTC. It codes for CASSGTGTGGLETQYF.